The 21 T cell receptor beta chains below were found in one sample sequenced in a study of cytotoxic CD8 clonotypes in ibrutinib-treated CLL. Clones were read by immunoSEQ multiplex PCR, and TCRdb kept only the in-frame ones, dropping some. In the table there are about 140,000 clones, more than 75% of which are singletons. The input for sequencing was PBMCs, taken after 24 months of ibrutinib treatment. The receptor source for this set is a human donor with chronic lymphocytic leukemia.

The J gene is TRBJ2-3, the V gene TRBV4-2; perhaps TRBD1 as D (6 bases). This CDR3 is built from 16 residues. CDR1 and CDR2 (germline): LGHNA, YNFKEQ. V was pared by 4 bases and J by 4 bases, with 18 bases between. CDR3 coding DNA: TGTGCCAGCAGCCCAGGGGCTGCCCGGGACGCAGATACGCAGTATTTT. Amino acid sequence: CASSPGAARDADTQYF.

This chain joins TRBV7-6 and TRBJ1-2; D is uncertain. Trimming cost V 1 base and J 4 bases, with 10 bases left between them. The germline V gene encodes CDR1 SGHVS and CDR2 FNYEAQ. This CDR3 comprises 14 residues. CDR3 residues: CASSLGPGGYGYTF. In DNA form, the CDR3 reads TGTGCCAGCAGCTTAGGGCCGGGTGGCTATGGCTACACCTTC.

In DNA form, the CDR3 reads TGTGCCAGCAGTCCCGGGACAGGGGGCGTGGGAAACACCATATATTTT. Protein sequence: CASSPGTGGVGNTIYF. The chain couples TRBV27 to TRBJ1-3; TRBD1 agrees at 12 bases. This CDR3 contains 16 residues. With 5 bases clipped from V and 4 bases from J, the junction kept 6 bases outside the gene matches. Germline V gene lookup returns CDR1 MNHEY and CDR2 SMNVEV (reference sequence).

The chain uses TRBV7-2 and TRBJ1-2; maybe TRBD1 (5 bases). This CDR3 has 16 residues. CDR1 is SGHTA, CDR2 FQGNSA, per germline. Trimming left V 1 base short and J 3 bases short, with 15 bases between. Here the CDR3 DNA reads TGTGCCAGCAGCTTAGGGCCGGGGGGGGTAGACTATGGCTACACCTTC. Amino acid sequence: CASSLGPGGVDYGYTF.

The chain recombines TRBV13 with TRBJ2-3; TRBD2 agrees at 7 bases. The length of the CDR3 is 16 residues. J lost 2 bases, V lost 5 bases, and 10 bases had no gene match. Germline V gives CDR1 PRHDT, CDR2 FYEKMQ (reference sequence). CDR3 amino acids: CASSARREAYTDTQYF. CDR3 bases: TGTGCCAGCAGCGCCCGCCGGGAGGCCTACACAGATACGCAGTATTTT.

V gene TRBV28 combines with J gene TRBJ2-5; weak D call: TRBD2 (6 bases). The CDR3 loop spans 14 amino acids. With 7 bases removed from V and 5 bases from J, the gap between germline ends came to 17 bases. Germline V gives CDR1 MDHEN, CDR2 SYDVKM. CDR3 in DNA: TGTGCCAGCAAACCGACTAGTCTGGCGGAGACCCAGTACTTC. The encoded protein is CASKPTSLAETQYF. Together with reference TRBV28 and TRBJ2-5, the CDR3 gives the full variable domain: DVKVTQSSRYLVKRTGEKVFLECVQDMDHENMFWYRQDPGLGLRLIYFSYDVKMKEKGDIPEGYSVSREKKERFSLILESASTNQTSMYLCASKPTSLAETQYFGPGTRLLVL.

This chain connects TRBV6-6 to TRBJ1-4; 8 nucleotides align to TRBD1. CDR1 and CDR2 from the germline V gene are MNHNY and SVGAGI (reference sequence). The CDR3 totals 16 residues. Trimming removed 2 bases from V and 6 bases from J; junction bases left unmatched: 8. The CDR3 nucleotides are TGTGCCAGCAGTTACCCCCAGGGGGCTCGGGATGAAAAACTGTTTTTT. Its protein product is CASSYPQGARDEKLFF.

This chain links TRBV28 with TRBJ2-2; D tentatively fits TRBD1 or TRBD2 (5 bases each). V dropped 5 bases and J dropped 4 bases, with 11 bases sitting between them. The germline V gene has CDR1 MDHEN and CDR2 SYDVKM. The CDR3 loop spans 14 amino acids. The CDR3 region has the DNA TGTGCCAGCAGTCTCAGGGACCCCACCGGGGAGCTGTTTTTT. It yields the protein CASSLRDPTGELFF.

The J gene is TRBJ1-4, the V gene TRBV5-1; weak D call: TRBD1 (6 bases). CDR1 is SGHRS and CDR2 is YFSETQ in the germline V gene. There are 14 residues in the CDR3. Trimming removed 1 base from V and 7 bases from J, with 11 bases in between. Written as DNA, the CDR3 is TGCGCCAGCAGCTTGTGGGAAGGGGGTGAAAAACTGTTTTTT. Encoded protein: CASSLWEGGEKLFF. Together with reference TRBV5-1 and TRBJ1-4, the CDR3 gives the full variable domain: KAGVTQTPRYLIKTRGQQVTLSCSPISGHRSVSWYQQTPGQGLQFLFEYFSETQRNKGNFPGRFSGRQFSNSRSEMNVSTLELGDSALYLCASSLWEGGEKLFFGSGTQLSVL.

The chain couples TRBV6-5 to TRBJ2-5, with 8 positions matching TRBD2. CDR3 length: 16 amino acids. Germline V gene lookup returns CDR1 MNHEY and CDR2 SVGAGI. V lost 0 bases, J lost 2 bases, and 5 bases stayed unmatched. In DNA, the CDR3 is TGTGCCAGCAGTTACTCGGGTAGCGGGGCTCAAGAGACCCAGTACTTC. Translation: CASSYSGSGAQETQYF.

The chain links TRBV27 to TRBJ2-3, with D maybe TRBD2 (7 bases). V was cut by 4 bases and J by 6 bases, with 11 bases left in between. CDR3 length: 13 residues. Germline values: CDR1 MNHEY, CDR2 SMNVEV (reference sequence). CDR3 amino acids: CASSWEGGDTQYF. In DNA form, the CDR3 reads TGTGCCAGCAGTTGGGAGGGGGGGGATACGCAGTATTTT.

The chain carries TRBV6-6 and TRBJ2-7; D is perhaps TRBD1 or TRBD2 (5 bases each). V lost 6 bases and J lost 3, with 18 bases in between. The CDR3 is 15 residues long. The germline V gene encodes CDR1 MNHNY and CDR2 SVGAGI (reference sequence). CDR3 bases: TGTGCCAGCAGGACTCTTGCCGGGGCCAACTACGAGCAGTACTTC. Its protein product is CASRTLAGANYEQYF.

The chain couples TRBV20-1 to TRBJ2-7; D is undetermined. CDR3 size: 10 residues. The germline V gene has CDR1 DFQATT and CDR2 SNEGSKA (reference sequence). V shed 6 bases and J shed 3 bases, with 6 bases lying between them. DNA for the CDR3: TGCAGTGCCCAGGACTACGAGCAGTACTTC. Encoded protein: CSAQDYEQYF.

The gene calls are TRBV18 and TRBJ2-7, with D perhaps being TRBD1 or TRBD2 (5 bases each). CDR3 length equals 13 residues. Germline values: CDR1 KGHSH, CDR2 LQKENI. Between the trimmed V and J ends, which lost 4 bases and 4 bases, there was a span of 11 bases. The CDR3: CASSQGREYEQYF. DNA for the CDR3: TGTGCCAGCTCACAGGGCAGGGAGTACGAGCAGTACTTC. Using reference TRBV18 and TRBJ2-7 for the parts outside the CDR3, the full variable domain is NAGVMQNPRHLVRRRGQEARLRCSPMKGHSHVYWYRQLPEEGLKFMVYLQKENIIDESGMPKERFSAEFPKEGPSILRIQQVVRGDSAAYFCASSQGREYEQYFGPGTRLTVT.

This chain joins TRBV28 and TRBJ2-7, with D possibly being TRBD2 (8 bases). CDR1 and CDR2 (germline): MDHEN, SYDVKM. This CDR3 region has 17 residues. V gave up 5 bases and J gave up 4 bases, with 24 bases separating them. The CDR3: CASSPGGGTAQFYEQYF. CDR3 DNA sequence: TGTGCCAGCAGTCCCGGGGGGGGGACAGCGCAATTTTACGAGCAGTACTTC. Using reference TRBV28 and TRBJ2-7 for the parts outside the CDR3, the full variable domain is DVKVTQSSRYLVKRTGEKVFLECVQDMDHENMFWYRQDPGLGLRLIYFSYDVKMKEKGDIPEGYSVSREKKERFSLILESASTNQTSMYLCASSPGGGTAQFYEQYFGPGTRLTVT.

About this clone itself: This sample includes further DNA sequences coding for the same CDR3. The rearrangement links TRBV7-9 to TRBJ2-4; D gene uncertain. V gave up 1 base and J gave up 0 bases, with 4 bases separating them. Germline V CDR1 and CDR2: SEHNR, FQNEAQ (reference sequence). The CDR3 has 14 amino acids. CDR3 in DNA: TGTGCCAGCAGCTTAGGGGGAGCCAAAAACATTCAGTACTTC. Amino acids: CASSLGGAKNIQYF.

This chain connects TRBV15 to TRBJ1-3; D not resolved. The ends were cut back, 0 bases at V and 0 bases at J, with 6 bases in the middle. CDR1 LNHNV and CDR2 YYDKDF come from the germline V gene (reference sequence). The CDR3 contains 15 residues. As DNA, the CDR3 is TGTGCCACCAGCAGAGATGGCCGCTCTGGAAACACCATATATTTT. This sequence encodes CATSRDGRSGNTIYF. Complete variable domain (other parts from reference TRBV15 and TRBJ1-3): DAMVIQNPRYQVTQFGKPVTLSCSQTLNHNVMYWYQQKSSQAPKLLFHYYDKDFNNEADTPDNFQSRRPNTSFCFLDIRSPGLGDTAMYLCATSRDGRSGNTIYFGEGSWLTVV.

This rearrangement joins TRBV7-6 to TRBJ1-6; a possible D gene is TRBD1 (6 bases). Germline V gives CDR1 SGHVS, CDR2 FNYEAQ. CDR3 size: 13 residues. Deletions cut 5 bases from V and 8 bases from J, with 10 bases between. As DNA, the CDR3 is TGTGCCAGCAGCGCCCGACAGGATTCACCCCTCCACTTT. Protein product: CASSARQDSPLHF.

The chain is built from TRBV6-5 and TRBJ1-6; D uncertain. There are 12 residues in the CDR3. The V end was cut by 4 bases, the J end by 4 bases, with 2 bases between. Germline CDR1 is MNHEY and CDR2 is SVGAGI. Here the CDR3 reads CASSLYNSPLHF. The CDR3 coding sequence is TGTGCCAGCAGTTTGTATAATTCACCCCTCCACTTT.

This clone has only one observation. The CDR3 region has the DNA TGTGCCAGCTCACCACCCGCGGGGCGGGAGACCCAGTACTTC. It specifies CASSPPAGRETQYF. The chain has TRBV18 and TRBJ2-5; TRBD2 might be the D (6 bases). V was cut by 0 bases and J by 5 bases, with 10 bases left in between. This CDR3 is built from 14 residues. The germline gives CDR1 KGHSH, CDR2 LQKENI.

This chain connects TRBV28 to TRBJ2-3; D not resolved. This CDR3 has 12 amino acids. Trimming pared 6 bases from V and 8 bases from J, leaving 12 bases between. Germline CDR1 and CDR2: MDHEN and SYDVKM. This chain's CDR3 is CASSSGSLTQYF. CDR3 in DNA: TGTGCCAGCAGCTCCGGCTCCCTTACGCAGTATTTT.